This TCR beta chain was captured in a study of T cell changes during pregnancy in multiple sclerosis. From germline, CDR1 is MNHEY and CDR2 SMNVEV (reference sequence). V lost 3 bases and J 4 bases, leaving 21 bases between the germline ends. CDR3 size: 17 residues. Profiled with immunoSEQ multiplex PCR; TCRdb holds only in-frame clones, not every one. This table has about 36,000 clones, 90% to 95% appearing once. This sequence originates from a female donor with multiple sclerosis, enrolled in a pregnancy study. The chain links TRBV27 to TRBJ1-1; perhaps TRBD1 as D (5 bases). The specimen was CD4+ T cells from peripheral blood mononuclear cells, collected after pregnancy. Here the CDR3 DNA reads TGTGCCAGCAGTTTCAACTCCGTTTTCCTCCAGGGCACTGAAGCTTTCTTT. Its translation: CASSFNSVFLQGTEAFF.